Below are 7 T cell receptor beta chains sequenced from a single sample in a study of shared clonotypes between healthy human individuals. Only in-frame clones appear in the TCRdb table, and some are missing; sequencing was by immunoSEQ multiplex PCR. The data show some 2,000,000 clones, 90% to 97% seen once. The source material was naive CD4+ T cells sorted from blood. Indicated subset: CD45RA+ positively selected. The receptors shown here come from a man aged 18 to 29 in good health.

The V and J genes are TRBV19 and TRBJ1-4, with D perhaps matching TRBD1 (5 bases). CDR3 length equals 13 residues. The V gene lost 4 bases and the J gene lost 7 bases, with 10 bases spanning the gap. Germline loops: CDR1 LNHDA, CDR2 SQIVND (reference sequence). As DNA, the CDR3 is TGTGCCAGTAGTACAGGGTACTCTGAAAAACTGTTTTTT. The encoded protein is CASSTGYSEKLFF.

The V call is TRBV4-2, the J call TRBJ2-1, with 10 positions matching TRBD2. The CDR3 extends over 15 amino acids. With 0 bases clipped from V and 5 bases from J, the junction kept 1 base outside the gene matches. Germline V gives CDR1 LGHNA, CDR2 YNFKEQ. Written as DNA, the CDR3 is TGTGCCAGCAGCCAAGATGGGACTAGCGACAATGAGCAGTTCTTC. It yields the protein CASSQDGTSDNEQFF.

The gene calls are TRBV7-3 and TRBJ2-3; D is possibly TRBD1 or TRBD2 (6 bases each). This CDR3 region has 16 residues. Deletions cut 3 bases from V and 2 bases from J, with 15 bases between. Germline CDR1 and CDR2: SGHTA and FQGTGA. CDR3 bases: TGTGCCAGCAGCTTCAACGGGGGCGGCAACACAGATACGCAGTATTTT. Protein: CASSFNGGGNTDTQYF.

The chain joins TRBV5-1 to TRBJ1-6, with D hard to call. V was shortened by 7 bases and J by 8 bases, with 16 bases between the two germline ends. Germline loops: CDR1 SGHRS, CDR2 YFSETQ. The CDR3 totals 14 residues. Here the CDR3 DNA reads TGCGCCAGCGCTTTCGGTGGGGTGGATTCACCCCTCCACTTT. It is translated as CASAFGGVDSPLHF.

This chain links TRBV21-1 with TRBJ2-6. TRBV21-1 is flagged as a pseudogene. This CDR3 is 17 amino acids long. CDR3 nucleotide sequence: TGTGCCAGCAGCAAAGCAGGCCCCCCAAATGGGGCCAACGTCCTGACTTTC. It codes for CASSKAGPPNGANVLTF.

This clone has a single count. The chain employs TRBV7-3 and TRBJ2-3; 8 nucleotides match TRBD2. This CDR3 has 19 residues. J was trimmed by 2 bases and V by 5 bases; bases with no gene match: 18. Looked up from germline, CDR1 is SGHTA and CDR2 is FQGTGA. The CDR3 bases are TGTGCCAGCAGCCCAGGGGCTAGCGGGCACCCTGGAGTCACAGATACGCAGTATTTT. Translation gives CASSPGASGHPGVTDTQYF.

This clone was recorded once. The chain uses TRBV5-1 and TRBJ2-5; 7 bases match TRBD1. With 3 bases clipped from V and 7 bases from J, the junction kept 12 bases outside the gene matches. Germline CDR1 reads SGHRS; CDR2 reads YFSETQ. The CDR3 has 15 amino acids. The CDR3, as DNA: TGCGCCAGCAGCTCTCTTCAGGGGGTTTTAGGGACCCAGTACTTC. It encodes CASSSLQGVLGTQYF.